The clone carrying this TCR beta chain was counted ten times or more. The antigen is undetermined. The sample belongs to a study of T cells in Graves' hyperthyroidism and ophthalmopathy. This CDR3 has 14 residues. Germline trimming cut 11 bases from V and 7 bases from J; bases unmatched to any gene: 14. Per the germline V gene, CDR1 is MNHEY and CDR2 is SVGEGT. General study findings and limits: Appearing also in blood were most of the thyroid clonotypes expanded above 0.001. Stable hyperthyroidism and ophthalmopathy were separated using 13 V-J signatures.

If no ophthalmopathy progression occurred within 18 months, Graves' hyperthyroidism was stable. Those patients with uncontrolled infection, other autoimmune disease, pregnancy or lactation were excluded. Using RNA transcripts as the source, TCR beta CDR3 regions were amplified. The HTBI primer set was used in a first-round RT-PCR of the TCR CDR3. TCRdb independently ran MiXCR on the multiplex PCR reads; one entry per CDR3 protein. The profile shows 300,000 or so distinct CDR3 sequences, roughly 18% of them singletons. The sample taken for sequencing was blood. This sequence joins TRBV6-2 or TRBV6-3 and TRBJ2-1; 7 bases map to TRBD1. This receptor was obtained from a woman aged 50 to 60 with Graves' hyperthyroidism. The CDR3 nucleotides read TGTGCCGCCGCCTCCGCCGGGACAGATAATGAGCAGTTCTTC. Translating gives CAAASAGTDNEQFF.